This TCR beta chain was captured by sequencing in a study of T cell repertoires in Merkel cell carcinoma (dated by TCRdb to about 2019). Background for the entire study: Patients with prior intralesional immunotherapy or systemic immune checkpoint blockade before the biopsy were excluded. Tetramer sorting, cloning and paired TCR sequencing of expanded tumor-infiltrating lymphocytes were first used to define MCPyV-specific clonotypes. Inclusion required a diagnosis of MCPyV-positive Merkel cell carcinoma and successful in vitro expansion of tumor-infiltrating lymphocytes. The paper as a whole reports these results and caveats: No normal tissue biopsies were studied.

The immunoSEQ assay was used for TRB CDR3 sequencing and data processing of tumor genomic DNA. Here the immuneACCESS table is served through TCRdb, limited to in-frame sequences with V and J called. Missing clones are a known gap in these copies; in checked studies unresolved V genes cover under half, and the rest lacks a known reason. The sample profile shows 15,000 or so clones; over 60% of them were found once. About 15% of the sample lies in the top ten. This clone was seen only a few times. Its antigen has not been determined. Base qualities are not provided; no much larger clone lies one nucleotide away. Every study subject tested positive for serum antibodies to T-antigen and had biopsy-confirmed Merkel cell carcinoma that was MCPyV-positive. Genomic DNA was extracted from over five adjacent 10-micron frozen tumor sections without cell sorting or culture. Optimal cutting temperature compound was used to freeze tumor biopsy tissue measuring roughly 5 x 5 x 5 mm. In the frozen biopsy, scout sections stained with hematoxylin and eosin confirmed abundant Merkel cell carcinoma and infiltrating cells.

For CDR1 and CDR2, the germline V gene lists SGHTA and FQGTGA. From the cysteine through the phenylalanine, the CDR3 covers 12 amino acids. The retained sequence is limited to the CDR3, 36 bases, with the frame set at the first base. The trim is 5 bases for V and 10 bases for J, with a gap of 12 bases between the germline ends. Sequenced input: tumor tissue. This receptor chain uses TRBV7-3 and TRBJ2-1; TRBD2 might be the D gene, on 5 matching bases. The source is an adult with Merkel cell carcinoma. The CDR3: CASSTSSREQFF. The DNA sequence is TGTGCCAGCAGCACCTCTAGCCGGGAGCAGTTCTTC.